This TCR beta chain was sequenced for a study of T cells after posttransplantation cyclophosphamide (dated by TCRdb to about 2016). Describing the broader study: T cell repertoire reconstitution was tracked by TRB sequencing after myeloablative bone marrow transplantation in which posttransplantation cyclophosphamide was used as GVHD prophylaxis. Public TRB sequences were checked against a database of over 3,600 sequences associated with responses to pathogens, tumor antigens, self-antigens and alloantigens. Up to 3 additional blood samples from 2 to 5.2 years after transplant were also TRB-sequenced in 3 patients, as was pretransplant blood from several patients. TRB sequencing was performed on blood from all 35 or so PTCy patients with 1-year posttransplant specimens. Antigen receptor sequencing covered samples from 30 to 40 PTCy-treated patients and 16 of their related bone marrow donors. Because TRA and TRB clonality correlated tightly in roughly ten samples, later TCR analyses were limited to TRB.

Genomic DNA was the input for TRB sequencing, which was run either with the immunoSEQ assay at survey resolution or with the hsTCRB kit. The source study handled its data this way. The immunoSEQ software handled initial read processing, and the LymphoSeq R package was used for repertoire analyses. Clonality was computed as 1 minus normalized Shannon entropy; Gini coefficient was also calculated for each TRB dataset. To infer phenotypes in unsorted samples, TRB sequences from sorted subsets of the recipient or donor were mapped onto the unsorted samples of the same recipient. TCRdb limited this immuneACCESS table to in-frame rearrangements with V and J called. A share of clones is missing; checked studies link under half to unresolved V genes, and the rest is unexplained. The V and J calls and clone size were taken over from that table, and D and trimming were inferred from the DNA. Across this sample there are 32,000 or so clones, with about 90% seen only once. The top ten clonotypes cover about 15% of the sample.

The research as a whole found: Across about 40 patients, TRB clonality was highly associated with recipient CMV seropositivity and CMV reactivation, and PTCy diversity was similar to diversity in CNI/methotrexate controls. Donor-recipient similarity was low at 1-2 months but increased during the first year, and donor CD8+ memory clones often dominated later blood repertoires. The TRB repertoires of T cells infiltrating skin or the GI tract showed only limited overlap with the TRB repertoires found in blood.

A word on this clone: The antigen it binds to is not known. No base quality values were provided; no much bigger clone lies one nucleotide off.

After removal of 6 bases from V and 3 bases from J, the junction retains 8 bases not matched to a gene. From cysteine to phenylalanine, the CDR3 is 14 amino acids long. The CDR3 DNA has 42 bases and is translated from base 1. CDR1 SGHVS and CDR2 FQNEAQ are derived from the germline V gene. The PTCy-treated patients were drawn from a prospective, multi-institutional clinical trial. Peripheral blood and bone marrow mononuclear cells were isolated by Ficoll-Hypaque density centrifugation and cryopreserved. This sequence uses TRBV7-8 and TRBJ2-7; TRBD2 agrees with 7 junctional bases. The source material was PBMCs. The receptor's source is a woman aged 40 to 50 with a blood cancer, CMV-positive, and with a related stem cell donor. This receptor carries the CDR3 CASRRGLRNYEQYF. In nucleotides, the sequence is TGTGCCAGCAGGCGGGGACTACGGAACTACGAGCAGTACTTC. When the CDR3 is completed using the reference TRBV7-8 and TRBJ2-7 genes on either side, the full variable domain is GAGVSQSPRYKVAKRGQDVALRCDPISGHVSLFWYQQALGQGPEFLTYFQNEAQLDKSGLPSDRFFAERPEGSVSTLKIQRTQQEDSAVYLCASRRGLRNYEQYFGPGTRLTVT.